Sequencing of this T cell receptor beta chain was carried out in a study of vaccination and CD4 T cells after COVID-19. Note on this clonotype: Its antigen is unidentified.

Treatment specified: approximately 9-day PBMC culture with coronavirus spike peptide pools or control peptides (ViraFEST assay). The Oncomine TCR Beta short-read assay was applied to DNA of cultured CD4+ T cells. Via MiXCR, TCRdb re-called the PCR reads, giving one row per CDR3 protein. In the table there are some 16,000 distinct CDR3 sequences, 44% of which are singletons. The V end lost 2 bases, the J end lost 0 bases, and 21 bases lay between the germline ends. The CDR3 length is 18 residues. Germline lookup yields CDR1 DFQATT and CDR2 SNEGSKA (reference sequence). Sequencing was performed on CD4+ T cells from blood, cultured in vitro, taken after SARS-CoV-2 vaccination. This clonotype originated in a human donor who had recovered from COVID-19. The V gene is TRBV20-1, the J gene TRBJ2-3; D remains unclear. As DNA, the CDR3 is TGCAGTGCTAGAAACCGATCCCCTCTCGGGTCTAGCACAGATACGCAGTATTTT. It translates to CSARNRSPLGSSTDTQYF.